The clone carrying this T cell receptor beta chain was seen more than once but under ten times. Its specificity is not known. One entry per CDR3 protein results from TCRdb running MiXCR on the RT-PCR reads. Seen here are roughly 700,000 distinct CDR3 sequences, around 14% observed once, and the top ten hold around 10%. These data belong to a study of response to subunit inactivated influenza vaccine. There are 15 residues in the CDR3. Germline V lookup: CDR1 GTSNPN, CDR2 SVGIG (reference sequence). The trim removed 1 base at V and 2 bases at J, leaving 4 bases unmatched. Study-wide findings and caveats: New T cells are recruited in small numbers by each seasonal influenza vaccination, according to the authors' suggestion.

The specimen was PBMCs from blood, collected 11 to 12 days after vaccination. This TCR derives from a middle-aged man who received an inactivated influenza vaccine. The V call is TRBV30, the J call TRBJ2-7, with 11 bases fitting TRBD1. The CDR3, as DNA: TGTGCCTGGAGTGCCGGGACAGGGGGAGCCTACGAGCAGTACTTC. Translating gives CAWSAGTGGAYEQYF.